Following are 30 T cell receptor beta chains from one sample sequenced in a study of blood T cell repertoires in COVID-19. Data came from immunoSEQ multiplex PCR; TCRdb stores just in-frame clones and leaves some out. This sample has some 400,000 clones; approximately 90% occur once, and the top ten carry 0.95% to 1.3%. Sequencing was performed on PBMCs or T cells enriched from blood (not recorded which). The receptors were sampled from a man under 40 who had recovered from COVID-19.

The chain couples TRBV24-1 to TRBJ2-5, with D possibly TRBD1 on 5 matching bases. From germline, CDR1 is KGHDR and CDR2 SFDVKD. Trimming cost V 7 bases and J 5 bases, with 13 bases left between them. The CDR3 totals 13 residues. CDR3 loop: CATSSAGAETQYF. The CDR3 coding sequence is TGTGCCACCAGCTCCGCTGGGGCGGAGACCCAGTACTTC.

This clone is a singleton in its sample. The chain joins TRBV7-2 to TRBJ2-4, with 7 bases lining up with TRBD2. CDR1 is SGHTA and CDR2 is FQGNSA in the germline V gene. With 6 bases clipped from V and 14 bases from J, the junction kept 13 bases outside the gene matches. This CDR3 spans 13 amino acids. As DNA, the CDR3 is TGTGCCAGCAGTTCTACCGACCGGGGGGAAAAGTACTTC. Its protein is CASSSTDRGEKYF. Full variable domain (outside the CDR3, taken from reference TRBV7-2 and TRBJ2-4): GAGVSQSPSNKVTEKGKDVELRCDPISGHTALYWYRQSLGQGLEFLIYFQGNSAPDKSGLPSDRFSAERTGGSVSTLTIQRTQQEDSAVYLCASSSTDRGEKYFGAGTRLSVL.

This clone was observed a few times. The V gene is TRBV28, the J gene TRBJ2-5; tentative D call: TRBD2 (6 bases). CDR1 is MDHEN, CDR2 SYDVKM, per germline. V dropped 10 bases and J dropped 3 bases, with 9 bases sitting between them. This CDR3 comprises 11 residues. CDR3 nucleotide sequence: TGTGCCACCCGGGGGAAAGAGACCCAGTACTTC. Protein product: CATRGKETQYF. Full variable domain (missing parts from reference TRBV28 and TRBJ2-5): DVKVTQSSRYLVKRTGEKVFLECVQDMDHENMFWYRQDPGLGLRLIYFSYDVKMKEKGDIPEGYSVSREKKERFSLILESASTNQTSMYLCATRGKETQYFGPGTRLLVL.

The genes are TRBV6-1 and TRBJ1-5; D ambiguous. The CDR3 totals 17 residues. V was pared by 0 bases and J by 1 base, with 13 bases between. Germline values: CDR1 MNHNS, CDR2 SASEGT. DNA of the CDR3: TGTGCCAGCAGTGAAGCGCGAATTTCGGTCAGCAATCAGCCCCAGCATTTT. Its translation is CASSEARISVSNQPQHF.

This clone came up once. The chain recombines TRBV19 with TRBJ2-7, with 7 bases aligning to TRBD2. The germline CDR1 and CDR2 sequences are LNHDA and SQIVND (reference sequence). With 4 bases clipped from V and 5 bases from J, the junction kept 5 bases outside the gene matches. The CDR3 runs to 13 residues. CDR3 bases: TGTGCCAGTAGTAGGGGAGGGCTGGACGAGCAGTACTTC. Protein: CASSRGGLDEQYF.

The chain carries TRBV9 and TRBJ2-1, with D possibly being TRBD2 (6 bases). Trimming removed 0 bases at V and 3 bases at J, with 10 bases between. This CDR3 comprises 15 residues. Germline CDR1 and CDR2: SGDLS and YYNGEE. DNA for the CDR3: TGTGCCAGCAGCGTAGGCGTTAGCGGCTACAATGAGCAGTTCTTC. Protein sequence: CASSVGVSGYNEQFF. Looking up the rest from reference TRBV9 and TRBJ2-1 gives the full variable domain: DSGVTQTPKHLITATGQRVTLRCSPRSGDLSVYWYQQSLDQGLQFLIQYYNGEERAKGNILERFSAQQFPDLHSELNLSSLELGDSALYFCASSVGVSGYNEQFFGPGTRLTVL.

The J gene is TRBJ1-1, the V gene TRBV4-1; D gene uncertain. Germline V gene lookup returns CDR1 MGHRA and CDR2 YSYEKL. CDR3 length equals 16 residues. Trimming pared 4 bases from V and 3 bases from J, leaving 18 bases between. The CDR3 DNA reads as TGCGCCAGCAGCCCCTTAGGCACGCCCCGGGACACTGAAGCTTTCTTT. This codes for CASSPLGTPRDTEAFF.

This sequence joins TRBV19 and TRBJ1-1, with D unclear. The length of the CDR3 is 15 residues. The germline V and J ends were trimmed by 8 bases and 4 bases, with 20 bases remaining between them. Germline CDR1 and CDR2: LNHDA and SQIVND (reference sequence). CDR3 sequence reads: CASSVLVAAGTEAFF. DNA for the CDR3: TGTGCCAGTTCGGTTCTTGTCGCCGCAGGCACTGAAGCTTTCTTT.

As concerns this clone: The sample has other DNA sequences that encode this CDR3 too. The chain joins TRBV28 to TRBJ1-2; D is unresolved. Germline loops: CDR1 MDHEN, CDR2 SYDVKM. This CDR3 has 10 residues. V shed 6 bases and J shed 5 bases, with 4 bases lying between them. Here the CDR3 reads CASSQYGYTF. The CDR3 region has the DNA TGTGCCAGCAGCCAATATGGCTACACCTTC.

The count of this clone is one. CDR3 nucleotide sequence: TGTGCCAGTTGGAGCAGCATGTCGCATAGCAATCAGCCCCAGCATTTT. Its translation: CASWSSMSHSNQPQHF. This chain connects TRBV19 to TRBJ1-5; no clear D. The V gene's germline CDR1 is LNHDA and CDR2 SQIVND (reference sequence). CDR3 length: 16 residues. V was pared by 8 bases and J by 0 bases, with 17 bases between.

The CDR3 sequence is CASSWGTGGTTEAFF. In nucleotides, the CDR3 is TGCGCCAGCAGCTGGGGGACAGGGGGCACCACTGAAGCTTTCTTT. This chain joins TRBV5-1 and TRBJ1-1, with TRBD1 matching over 12 bases. This CDR3 has 15 amino acids. Per germline, CDR1 SGHRS and CDR2 YFSETQ. The trim removed 3 bases at V and 4 bases at J, leaving 4 bases unmatched.

The genes are TRBV27 and TRBJ2-3; TRBD2 aligns across 14 bases. Germline lookup yields CDR1 MNHEY and CDR2 SMNVEV (reference sequence). This CDR3 comprises 17 residues. V shed 3 bases and J 4 bases; nucleotides not matched to a gene: 6. CDR3 protein: CASSFGTGLAGADTQYF. The CDR3 DNA follows: TGTGCCAGCAGTTTTGGGACGGGACTAGCGGGAGCAGATACGCAGTATTTT.

The rearrangement joins TRBV19 to TRBJ2-5, with TRBD1 as a possible D gene (6 bases). CDR1 is LNHDA, CDR2 SQIVND, per germline (reference sequence). V lost 1 base to trimming and J lost 5 bases, with 8 bases between them. This CDR3 spans 13 amino acids. This CDR3 is CASSIGQAETQYF. The DNA for the CDR3 is TGTGCCAGTAGTATAGGACAGGCGGAGACCCAGTACTTC.

A single count supports this clone. The genes are TRBV14 and TRBJ1-1; D not resolved. CDR3 length: 17 residues. Trimming cost V 5 bases and J 5 bases, with 24 bases left between them. Germline-derived CDR1 and CDR2 are SGHDN and FVKESK. As DNA, the CDR3 is TGTGCCAGCAGCGCCCGGCGGGTCACCAAAACCCAGACTGAAGCTTTCTTT. Translation: CASSARRVTKTQTEAFF.

The chain couples TRBV5-8 to TRBJ1-5; D perhaps matches TRBD1 (5 bases). The germline V and J ends were trimmed by 0 bases and 1 base, with 8 bases remaining between them. Germline loops: CDR1 SGHTS, CDR2 YDEGEE. The CDR3 consists of 15 residues. The CDR3 DNA reads as TGTGCCAGCAGCTTGGTGGGGGGAAGCAATCAGCCCCAGCATTTT. The encoded protein is CASSLVGGSNQPQHF.

The table lists this clone with a count of one. The chain has TRBV7-8 and TRBJ2-3, with D possibly TRBD2 on 6 matching bases. The CDR3 runs 14 residues. V was clipped by 5 bases and J by 2 bases, with 11 bases between them. CDR1 and CDR2 from the germline V gene are SGHVS and FQNEAQ. Here the CDR3 DNA reads TGTGCCAGCAGCCCCATGCGGGACACAGATACGCAGTATTTT. It specifies CASSPMRDTDTQYF.

The J gene is TRBJ2-7, the V gene TRBV11-2; maybe TRBD1 (6 bases). Germline-derived CDR1 and CDR2 are SGHAT and FQNNGV. Trimming left V 1 base short and J 5 bases short, with 9 bases between. There are 13 residues in the CDR3. The CDR3 region is CASSLAKGDEQYF. For the CDR3, the DNA is TGTGCCAGCAGCTTAGCCAAGGGGGACGAGCAGTACTTC.

This chain links TRBV21-1 with TRBJ2-7; TRBD1 is taken as the D call from the table, unchecked against the DNA. TRBV21-1 is a pseudogene locus. The CDR3 covers 19 residues. The DNA for the CDR3 is TGTGCCAGCGTGCATCCACCCCACAGGGGGGGGGTACGTTCCTACGAGCAGTACTTC. Residues: CASVHPPHRGGVRSYEQYF.

J is TRBJ2-1 and V is TRBV7-2; 8 nucleotides align to TRBD2. V gave up 0 bases and J gave up 7 bases; unmatched junction bases: 11. The CDR3 totals 17 residues. Germline values: CDR1 SGHTA, CDR2 FQGNSA. CDR3: CASSLAARSSGINEQFF. As DNA, the CDR3 is TGTGCCAGCAGCTTAGCCGCCAGGAGTAGCGGGATAAATGAGCAGTTCTTC.

The sample holds one count of this clone. The J gene is TRBJ1-2, the V gene TRBV7-9; 11 bases align to TRBD1. Germline assignment: CDR1 SEHNR and CDR2 FQNEAQ (reference sequence). Losses at the gene ends were 2 bases for V and 4 bases for J; bases not matched to a gene: 6. The CDR3 length is 16 residues. CDR3 loop: CASSLSGTGGTYGYTF. As DNA, the CDR3 is TGTGCCAGCAGCTTATCAGGGACAGGGGGAACCTATGGCTACACCTTC.

Only one count was recorded for this clone. The chain is built from TRBV27 and TRBJ1-4; 8 bases are shared with TRBD1. With V trimmed by 2 bases and J by 4 bases, 9 bases remained unmatched. The CDR3 runs to 17 residues. The V gene's germline CDR1 is MNHEY and CDR2 SMNVEV (reference sequence). The CDR3 sequence: CASSLPLGQGLNEKLFF. As DNA, the CDR3 is TGTGCCAGCAGTTTACCCCTCGGACAGGGCCTTAATGAAAAACTGTTTTTT.

V and J are TRBV7-9 and TRBJ1-2; D perhaps matches TRBD1 (6 bases). Germline V lookup: CDR1 SEHNR, CDR2 FQNEAQ (reference sequence). This CDR3 is built from 14 residues. V was clipped by 6 bases and J by 7 bases, with 18 bases between them. CDR3 residues: CASRSTEGVRGYTF. The CDR3 nucleotides read TGTGCCAGCAGATCGACCGAGGGGGTACGTGGCTACACCTTC.

This rearrangement joins TRBV5-1 to TRBJ1-1; TRBD1 might be the D (5 bases). The V end lost 2 bases, the J end lost 1 base, and 9 bases lay between the germline ends. CDR1 and CDR2 from the germline V gene are SGHRS and YFSETQ. This CDR3 spans 14 amino acids. CDR3 bases: TGCGCCAGCAGCTTTACAACAGGGAACACTGAAGCTTTCTTT. This gives the protein CASSFTTGNTEAFF.

This chain uses TRBV3-1 (or the pseudogene TRBV3-2) with TRBJ1-4; D perhaps matches TRBD1 (5 bases). Germline CDR1 reads LGHDT; CDR2 reads YNNKEL (reference sequence). Trimming removed 5 bases at V and 2 bases at J, with 12 bases between. This CDR3 spans 15 amino acids. The CDR3 nucleotides are TGTGCCAGCAGCTCACAGGCCATGACTAATGAAAAACTGTTTTTT. Translated, it gives CASSSQAMTNEKLFF.

This clone was seen just once. The chain couples TRBV28 to TRBJ1-3; unclear D gene. Trimming cost V 3 bases and J 0 bases, with 12 bases left between them. CDR1 is MDHEN, CDR2 SYDVKM, per germline. The CDR3 has 16 amino acids. CDR3 coding DNA: TGTGCCAGCAGTTTGAGAGGGCCCAACTCTGGAAACACCATATATTTT. Translation gives CASSLRGPNSGNTIYF.

The chain combines TRBV30 with TRBJ2-7, with D possibly matching TRBD2 (5 bases). CDR1 GTSNPN and CDR2 SVGIG come from the germline V gene (reference sequence). This CDR3 is 14 amino acids long. V dropped 0 bases and J dropped 4 bases, with 13 bases sitting between them. This chain's CDR3 is CAWSVTGSGYEQYF. DNA of the CDR3: TGTGCCTGGAGTGTTACGGGATCGGGATACGAGCAGTACTTC.

V gene TRBV9 combines with J gene TRBJ2-1; 7 nucleotides line up with TRBD2. This CDR3 has 14 amino acids. The germline CDR1 and CDR2 sequences are SGDLS and YYNGEE. V dropped 10 bases and J dropped 6; count of bases not matched to a gene: 13. Written as DNA, the CDR3 is TGTGCCGGAAGTGGGGGGGACTCCAGCAATGAGCAGTTCTTC. Translated: CAGSGGDSSNEQFF.

The chain joins TRBV7-2 to TRBJ1-4; 11 nucleotides line up with TRBD1. J gave up 6 bases and V 5 bases, and 2 bases lay outside the gene matches. From germline, CDR1 is SGHTA and CDR2 FQGNSA. The CDR3 is made up of 14 amino acids. The CDR3 DNA is TGTGCCAGCAGCCCGGACAGGGGGCATGAAAAACTGTTTTTT. Encoded protein: CASSPDRGHEKLFF.

The chain is built from TRBV9 and TRBJ2-2; D may be TRBD2 (6 bases). The germline CDR1 and CDR2 sequences are SGDLS and YYNGEE. The CDR3 covers 16 residues. V lost 4 bases to trimming and J lost 3 bases, with 16 bases between them. Written as DNA, the CDR3 is TGTGCCAGCAGCCCATTGGCACTAGCTGACACCGGGGAGCTGTTTTTT. Amino acids: CASSPLALADTGELFF. Variable domain in full (rest from reference TRBV9 and TRBJ2-2): DSGVTQTPKHLITATGQRVTLRCSPRSGDLSVYWYQQSLDQGLQFLIQYYNGEERAKGNILERFSAQQFPDLHSELNLSSLELGDSALYFCASSPLALADTGELFFGEGSRLTVL.

The CDR3 coding sequence is TGCGCCAGCAGCTTGGCCAAAACTAGCGGGACGGTTAATGAGCAGTTCTTC. The encoded protein is CASSLAKTSGTVNEQFF. This sequence joins TRBV5-1 and TRBJ2-1; 10 bases map to TRBD2. V shed 0 bases, J shed 7 bases, and the junction held 10 bases outside the gene matches. This CDR3 has 17 amino acids. CDR1 is SGHRS, CDR2 YFSETQ, per germline.